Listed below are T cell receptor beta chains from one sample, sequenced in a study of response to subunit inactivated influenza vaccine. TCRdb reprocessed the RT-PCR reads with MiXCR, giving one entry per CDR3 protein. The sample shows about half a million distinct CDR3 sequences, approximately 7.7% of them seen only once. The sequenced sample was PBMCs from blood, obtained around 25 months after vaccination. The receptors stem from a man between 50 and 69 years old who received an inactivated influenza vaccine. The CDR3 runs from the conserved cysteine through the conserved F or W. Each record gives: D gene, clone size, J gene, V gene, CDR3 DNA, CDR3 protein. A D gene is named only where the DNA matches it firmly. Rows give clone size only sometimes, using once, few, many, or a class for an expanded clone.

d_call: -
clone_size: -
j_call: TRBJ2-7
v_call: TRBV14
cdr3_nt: TGTGCCAGCAGCCAAAGCCCGGATGGCGAGCAGTACTTC
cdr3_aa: CASSQSPDGEQYF

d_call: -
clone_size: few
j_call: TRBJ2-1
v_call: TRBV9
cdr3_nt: TGTGCCAGCAGCAGAGCCGGGACGTCTGTCAATGAGCAGTTCTTC
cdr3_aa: CASSRAGTSVNEQFF

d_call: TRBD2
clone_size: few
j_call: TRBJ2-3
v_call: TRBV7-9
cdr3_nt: TGTGCCAGCAGCTTAGGACAGCCGGGGGGAGATACGCAGTATTTT
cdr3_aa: CASSLGQPGGDTQYF

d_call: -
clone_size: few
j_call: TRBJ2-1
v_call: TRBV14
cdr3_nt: TGTGCCAGCAGCCAACGTCCCCGACTAGGGCTGGATGAGCAGTTCTTC
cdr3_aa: CASSQRPRLGLDEQFF

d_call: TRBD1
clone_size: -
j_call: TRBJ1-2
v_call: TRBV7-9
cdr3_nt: TGTGCCAGCAGCTTGGTCATTACAGGGGGCTATGGCTACACCTTC
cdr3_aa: CASSLVITGGYGYTF

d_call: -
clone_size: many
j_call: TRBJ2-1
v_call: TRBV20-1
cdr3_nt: TGCAGTGCCAAGAAACCCGACAATGAGCAGTTCTTC
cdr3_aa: CSAKKPDNEQFF

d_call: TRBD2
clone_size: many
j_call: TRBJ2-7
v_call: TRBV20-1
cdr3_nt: TGCAGTGGCGCTAGCGGCTCCTACGAGCAGTACTTC
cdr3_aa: CSGASGSYEQYF

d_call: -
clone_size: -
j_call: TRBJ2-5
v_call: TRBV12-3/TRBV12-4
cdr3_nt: TGTGCCAGCAGTTTACTCAGGAGGGAGACCCAGTACTTC
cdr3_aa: CASSLLRRETQYF

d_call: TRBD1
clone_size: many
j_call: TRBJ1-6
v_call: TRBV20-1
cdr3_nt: TGCAGTGCTAGGGACAGGGGATCCTATAATTCACCCCTCCACTTT
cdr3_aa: CSARDRGSYNSPLHF

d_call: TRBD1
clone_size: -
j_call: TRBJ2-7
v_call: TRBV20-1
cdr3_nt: TGCAGTGCTGGAAGGACAGGGAGTCCCCGAGGGGACGAGCAGTACTTC
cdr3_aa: CSAGRTGSPRGDEQYF

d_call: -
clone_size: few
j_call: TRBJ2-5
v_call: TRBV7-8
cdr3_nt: TGTGCCAGCAGCTTAGGATATACAGGGAGCCAAGAGACCCGGTACTTC
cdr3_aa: CASSLGYTGSQETRYF

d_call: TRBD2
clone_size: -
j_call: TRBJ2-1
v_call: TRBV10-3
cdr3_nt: TGTGCCATCAGGGCTAGCGGGAGTAAGGAAGAGCAGTTCTTC
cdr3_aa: CAIRASGSKEEQFF

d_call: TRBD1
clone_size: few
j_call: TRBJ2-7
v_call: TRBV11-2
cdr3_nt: TGTGCCAGCAGCCTGACAGGGGAAGCCTACGAGCAGTACTTC
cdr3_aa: CASSLTGEAYEQYF

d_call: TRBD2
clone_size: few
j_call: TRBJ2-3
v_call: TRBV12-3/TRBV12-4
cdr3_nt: TGTGCCAGCAGTTTTGAGGTAGCGGGGGTCTCGAGGGATACGCAGTATTTT
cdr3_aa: CASSFEVAGVSRDTQYF

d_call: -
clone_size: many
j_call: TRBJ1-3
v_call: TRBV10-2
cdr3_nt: TGCGCCAGCGGGACGGGGGCAGTTGCTCCTCGTGGAAACACCATATATTTT
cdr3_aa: CASGTGAVAPRGNTIYF

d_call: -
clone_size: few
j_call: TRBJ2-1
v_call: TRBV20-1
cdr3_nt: TGCAGTGCTTGGCGGTACTCCTACAATGAGCAGTTCTTC
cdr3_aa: CSAWRYSYNEQFF

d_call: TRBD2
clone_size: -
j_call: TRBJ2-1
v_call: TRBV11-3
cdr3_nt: TGTGCCAGCAGCCCAAAGCGGGGGGTTAAGAATGAGCAGTTCTTC
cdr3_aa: CASSPKRGVKNEQFF

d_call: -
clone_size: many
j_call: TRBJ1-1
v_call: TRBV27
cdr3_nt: TGTGCCAGCAGTTACAGGCTGAACACTGAAGCTTTCTTT
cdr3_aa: CASSYRLNTEAFF

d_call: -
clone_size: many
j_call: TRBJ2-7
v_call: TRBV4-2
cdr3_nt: TGTGCCAGCAGCCATAGTGACTTTCAGGACGAGCAGTACTTC
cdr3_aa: CASSHSDFQDEQYF

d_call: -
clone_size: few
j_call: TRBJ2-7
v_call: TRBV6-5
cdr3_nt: TGTGCCAGCAGTTCCCTGGGCCGAGGGTTCGAGCAGTACTTC
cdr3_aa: CASSSLGRGFEQYF

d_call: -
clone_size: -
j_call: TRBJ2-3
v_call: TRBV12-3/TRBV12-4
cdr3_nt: TGTGCCAGCAGTACCGCCCATACGCAGTATTTT
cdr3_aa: CASSTAHTQYF

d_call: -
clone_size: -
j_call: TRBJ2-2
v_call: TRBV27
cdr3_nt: TGTGCCAGCAAGGGGGTTTCCGGGTCGAACACCGGGGAGCTGTTTTTT
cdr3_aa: CASKGVSGSNTGELFF

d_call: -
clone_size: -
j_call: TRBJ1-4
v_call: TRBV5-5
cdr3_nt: TGTGCCAGCAGCTCCTGGACAGCAACTAATGAAAAACTGTTTTTT
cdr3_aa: CASSSWTATNEKLFF

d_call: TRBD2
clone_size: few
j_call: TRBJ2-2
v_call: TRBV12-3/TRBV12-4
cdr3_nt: TGTGCCAGCAGCCCCTACGGAAAGCGGGGGATCGGCGGGGAGCTGTTTTTT
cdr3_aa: CASSPYGKRGIGGELFF

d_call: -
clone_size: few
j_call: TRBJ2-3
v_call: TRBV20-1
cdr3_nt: TGCAGTGCTCCGCTTCGACGGGCGGCTAGCACAGATACGCAGTATTTT
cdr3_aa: CSAPLRRAASTDTQYF

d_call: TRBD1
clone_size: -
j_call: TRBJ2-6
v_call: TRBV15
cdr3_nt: TGTGCCACCAGCATAGGGGGCGCTGGGGCCAACGTCCTGACTTTC
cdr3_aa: CATSIGGAGANVLTF

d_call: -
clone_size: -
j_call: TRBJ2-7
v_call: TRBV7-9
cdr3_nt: TGTGCCAGCAGCCCCTACGGGAATCGGTACGAGCAGTACTTC
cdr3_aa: CASSPYGNRYEQYF

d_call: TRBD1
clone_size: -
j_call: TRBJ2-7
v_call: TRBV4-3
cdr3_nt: TGCGCCAGCAGCCCGGGACAGGGTAGTAACGAGCAGTACTTC
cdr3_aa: CASSPGQGSNEQYF

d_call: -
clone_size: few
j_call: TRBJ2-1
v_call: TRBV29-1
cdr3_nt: TGCAGCGTTGAAGATCACATTAGTAGGTCCGATGAGCAGTTCTTC
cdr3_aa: CSVEDHISRSDEQFF

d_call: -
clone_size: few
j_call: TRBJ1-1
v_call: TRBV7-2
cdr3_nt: TGTGCCAGCAGCTCCCTGGGGGCTTTCTTT
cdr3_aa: CASSSLGAFF

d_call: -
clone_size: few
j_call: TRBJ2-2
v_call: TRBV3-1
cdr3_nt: TGTGCCAGCAGCCCCTCTTGGGGCGGGGAGCTGTTTTTT
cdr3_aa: CASSPSWGGELFF

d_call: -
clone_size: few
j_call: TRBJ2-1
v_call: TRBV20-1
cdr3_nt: TGCAGTGCCCGCCCCAGGCGGCACAATGAGCAGTTCTTC
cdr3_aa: CSARPRRHNEQFF

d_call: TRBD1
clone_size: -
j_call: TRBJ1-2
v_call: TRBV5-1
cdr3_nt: TGCGCCAGCAGAGGGGACAGCTTTAACTATGGCTACACCTTC
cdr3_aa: CASRGDSFNYGYTF

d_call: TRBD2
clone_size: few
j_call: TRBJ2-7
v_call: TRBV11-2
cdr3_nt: TGTGCCAGCAGCTTACGGGGGACTAGCGGGGGGACGTCCTACGAGCAGTACTTC
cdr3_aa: CASSLRGTSGGTSYEQYF

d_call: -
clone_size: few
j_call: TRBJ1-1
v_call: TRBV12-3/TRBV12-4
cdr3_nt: TGTGCCAGCAGTTTCGACAGGAGGACTAACACTGAAGCTTTCTTT
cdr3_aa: CASSFDRRTNTEAFF

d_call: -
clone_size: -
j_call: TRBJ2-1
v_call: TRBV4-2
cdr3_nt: TGTGCCAGCAGCCAAGGTCCGGGGGGCCAGAACAATGAGCAGTTCTTC
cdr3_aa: CASSQGPGGQNNEQFF

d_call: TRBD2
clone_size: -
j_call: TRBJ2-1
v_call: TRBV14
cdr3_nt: TGTGCCAGCAGCCAAGAAAGGTTTGGAAGCGGGGGTGCCTACAATGAGCAGTTCTTC
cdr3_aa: CASSQERFGSGGAYNEQFF

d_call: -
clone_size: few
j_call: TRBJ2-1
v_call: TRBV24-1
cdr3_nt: TGTGCCACCAGTATTCGCGGGGGCCTGAGTGAGCAGTTCTTC
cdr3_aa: CATSIRGGLSEQFF

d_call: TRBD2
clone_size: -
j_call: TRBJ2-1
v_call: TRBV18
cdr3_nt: TGTGCCAGCTCACCATATACTAGCGGGAATTACAATGAGCAGTTCTTC
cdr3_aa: CASSPYTSGNYNEQFF

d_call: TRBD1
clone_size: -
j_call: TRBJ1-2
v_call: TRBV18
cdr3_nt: TGTGCCAGCTCACCACGTTCCGGACAGGGGGCGCATGGCTACACCTTC
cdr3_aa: CASSPRSGQGAHGYTF

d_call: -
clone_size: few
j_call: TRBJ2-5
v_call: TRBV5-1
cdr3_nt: TGCGCCAGCAGCTGGCCGGACCAAGAGACCCAGTACTTC
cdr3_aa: CASSWPDQETQYF

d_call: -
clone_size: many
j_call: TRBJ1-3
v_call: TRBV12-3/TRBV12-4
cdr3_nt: TGTGCCAGCAGCATGACAGGTTTTGGAAACACCATATATTTT
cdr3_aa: CASSMTGFGNTIYF

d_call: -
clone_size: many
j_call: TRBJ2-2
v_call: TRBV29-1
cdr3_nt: TGCAGCGTTGGGACGGGCCCGAACACCGGGGAGCTGTTTTTT
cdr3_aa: CSVGTGPNTGELFF

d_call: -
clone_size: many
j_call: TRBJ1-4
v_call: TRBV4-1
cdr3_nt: TGCGCCAGCAGCCTCCGGACAGAGGCAACTAATGAAAAACTGTTTTTT
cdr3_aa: CASSLRTEATNEKLFF

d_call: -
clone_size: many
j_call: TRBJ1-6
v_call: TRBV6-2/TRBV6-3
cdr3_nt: TGTGCCAGCAGAGACCGTGGGGACGCACCCCTCCACTTT
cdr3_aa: CASRDRGDAPLHF

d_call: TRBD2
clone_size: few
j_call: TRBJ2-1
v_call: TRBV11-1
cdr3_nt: TGTGCCAGCAGGTCTACCTTCGGGACTAGCCTCCGCTCCTACAATGAGCAGTTCTTC
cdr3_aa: CASRSTFGTSLRSYNEQFF

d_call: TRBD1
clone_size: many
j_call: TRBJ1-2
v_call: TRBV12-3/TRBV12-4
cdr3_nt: TGTGCCAGCAGCCCGGACAGGGTTTATGGCTACACCTTC
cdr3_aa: CASSPDRVYGYTF

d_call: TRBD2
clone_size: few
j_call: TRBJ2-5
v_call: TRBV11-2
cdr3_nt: TGTGCCAGCAGCGAGACCAAACCCCTAGCGGGAGGGCGGAAGACCCAGTACTTC
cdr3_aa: CASSETKPLAGGRKTQYF

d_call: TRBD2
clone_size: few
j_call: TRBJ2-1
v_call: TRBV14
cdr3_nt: TGTGCCAGCAGCCTCTTCCGGACTAGCGGGAGCGGTGAGCAGTTCTTC
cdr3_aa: CASSLFRTSGSGEQFF

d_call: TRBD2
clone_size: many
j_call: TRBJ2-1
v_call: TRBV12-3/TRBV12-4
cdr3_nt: TGTGCCAGCAGTTTAAGGGACTATCCGGCCAATGAGCAGTTCTTC
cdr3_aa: CASSLRDYPANEQFF

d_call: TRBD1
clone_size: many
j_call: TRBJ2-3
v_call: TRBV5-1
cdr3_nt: TGCGCCAGCAGCTTGGGCGGACAGGGGTCAGATACGCAGTATTTT
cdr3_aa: CASSLGGQGSDTQYF